The sequence of this T cell receptor (beta chain) was determined in a study of T cell changes during pregnancy in multiple sclerosis. Generated by immunoSEQ multiplex PCR, the TCRdb table keeps only in-frame clones and is missing some. The sample records some 68,000 clones, approximately 90% being singletons. V dropped 4 bases and J dropped 8 bases, with 18 bases sitting between them. This CDR3 spans 15 amino acids. Per germline, CDR1 SGHRS and CDR2 YFSETQ. The clonotype originates from a female donor with multiple sclerosis, enrolled in a pregnancy study. Here the sequenced sample was peripheral blood, taken in the second trimester of pregnancy. The V call is TRBV5-1, the J call TRBJ1-4; D uncertain. The CDR3 bases are TGCGCCAGCAGCGAGATTGGGTTTGTGGAGGAAAAACTGTTTTTT. Its protein product is CASSEIGFVEEKLFF.